This TCR beta chain was identified in a study of blood T cell repertoires in COVID-19. As for the study in general: The United States, Italy and Spain were the sources of the acute and convalescent COVID-19 samples. T cells, B-cell-depleted T cells, or PBMCs supplied cDNA or gDNA.

With V trimmed by 6 bases and J by 3 bases, 9 bases remained unmatched. The CDR3 is made up of 15 amino acids. Germline V gene sequence: CDR1 LNHDA, CDR2 SQIVND (reference sequence). Study processing details: Reference gene primer amplification yielded estimated nucleated cell counts. The repertoire was sequenced with immunoSEQ multiplex PCR; TCRdb's copy has only in-frame clones and lacks some. V and J calls and clone size follow that table, whereas D and trimming were derived from the DNA. Found here are under 300,000 clones, about four fifths of them singletons; the top ten hold about 1.6%. The Seattle site enrolled patients during active infection and followed them longitudinally.

The sequence derives from a human donor with COVID-19, enrolled during active disease. The donor label of this sample is uncertain. Sequenced: peripheral blood. The chain is built from TRBV19 and TRBJ2-7; 9 bases match TRBD2. CDR3 region: CASRASGTTIYEQYF. The CDR3 DNA sequence: TGTGCCAGTAGGGCTAGCGGGACCACAATCTACGAGCAGTACTTC.